The clone carrying this TCR beta chain was detected only once. This entry is derived from a study of CD8 T cells in Susac syndrome. Random-hexamer reverse transcription was applied to 0.5 to 1 ug RNA. The method of amplification for TCR beta CDR3 was immunoSEQ multiplex PCR, covering 54 Vbeta and 13 Jbeta. TCRdb reprocessed the immunoSEQ multiplex PCR reads with MiXCR, giving one entry per CDR3 protein. The table lists approximately 170,000 distinct CDR3 sequences, just over 90% of them singletons, with 0.08% in the top ten. Trimming pared 10 bases from V and 3 bases from J, leaving 13 bases between. The CDR3 extends over 13 amino acids. Germline CDR1 is MDHEN and CDR2 is SYDVKM.

The chain joins TRBV28 to TRBJ1-5; D is ambiguous. The sample comprised CD4+ T cells from PBMCs. The TCR originated in a human donor in good health. The CDR3 here is CATKDPYNQPQHF. CDR3 nucleotide sequence: TGTGCCACCAAGGACCCATACAATCAGCCCCAGCATTTT. Filled out from reference TRBV28 and TRBJ1-5, the complete variable domain reads DVKVTQSSRYLVKRTGEKVFLECVQDMDHENMFWYRQDPGLGLRLIYFSYDVKMKEKGDIPEGYSVSREKKERFSLILESASTNQTSMYLCATKDPYNQPQHFGDGTRLSIL.